This is a list of T cell receptor beta chains from one sample in a study of metastatic and nonmetastatic thyroid tumors. Using MiXCR, TCRdb re-called clones from the PCR reads. The data hold some 34,000 clones, with around 15% observed a single time. Sequenced material: blood. The source is a female donor with papillary thyroid cancer or a benign thyroid nodule (not recorded which). Some clones in this sample may be carry-over from other donors' samples. CDR3s include the opening cysteine and the closing phenylalanine or tryptophan. D genes are given only for firm matches. The size entry is marked missing in some rows and otherwise reads once, few, many or a size class.

abundance	d_gene	v_gene	j_gene	CDR3aa	CDR3nt
medium-sized	TRBD1	TRBV6-1	TRBJ1-1	CASSEKGRGRSWTEAFF	TGTGCCAGCAGTGAAAAGGGCAGGGGGCGTTCGTGGACTGAAGCTTTCTTT
many	.	TRBV11-2	TRBJ2-3	CASSSSLGRTDTQYF	TGTGCCAGCAGCTCATCCCTCGGGAGAACAGATACGCAGTATTTT
many	.	TRBV5-6	TRBJ2-2	CASSWGLRNTGELFF	TGTGCCAGCAGTTGGGGACTGCGGAACACCGGGGAGCTGTTTTTT
many	.	TRBV7-8	TRBJ2-2	CASRFAGSAGELFF	TGTGCCAGTAGGTTCGCAGGGTCCGCCGGGGAGCTGTTTTTT
.	TRBD2	TRBV18	TRBJ2-1	CASSPGTRNDEQFF	TGTGCCAGCTCACCGGGGACTAGAAACGATGAGCAGTTCTTC
medium-sized	TRBD1	TRBV15	TRBJ2-3	CATSRASGTGTDTQYF	TGTGCCACCAGCAGAGCTTCCGGGACAGGGACAGATACGCAGTATTTT
many	.	TRBV5-6	TRBJ1-2	CASSLIRTDYGYTF	TGTGCCAGCAGCTTAATCAGGACGGACTATGGCTACACCTTC
few	.	TRBV2	TRBJ2-1	CASRTWLASHNEQFF	TGTGCCAGCAGGACGTGGCTAGCGAGCCACAATGAGCAGTTCTTC
many	TRBD1	TRBV20-1	TRBJ2-2	CSASEPGQGNTGELFF	TGCAGTGCTAGCGAACCGGGACAGGGGAACACCGGGGAGCTGTTTTTT
few	TRBD1	TRBV28	TRBJ1-2	CASSLSPKGAGGYTF	TGTGCCAGCAGTTTGAGCCCCAAGGGGGCTGGGGGCTACACCTTC
many	TRBD1	TRBV14	TRBJ1-1	CASSQVVRTGVRWTEAFF	TGTGCCAGCAGCCAAGTTGTTCGGACAGGGGTTCGTTGGACTGAAGCTTTCTTT
many	TRBD1	TRBV3-1	TRBJ1-6	CATGTGNSPLHF	TGTGCCACCGGGACAGGTAATTCACCCCTCCACTTT
many	.	TRBV5-6	TRBJ2-5	CASSLVWDLETQYF	TGTGCCAGCAGCTTGGTATGGGATTTGGAGACCCAGTACTTC
many	TRBD1	TRBV14	TRBJ1-4	CASSPHRGLATNEKLFF	TGTGCCAGCAGCCCCCACAGGGGGCTTGCGACTAATGAAAAACTGTTTTTT
many	TRBD1	TRBV5-6	TRBJ2-3	CASSWDRGASADTQYF	TGTGCCAGCAGCTGGGACAGGGGCGCCTCAGCAGATACGCAGTATTTT
many	.	TRBV28	TRBJ2-4	CASSLRLVGNIQYF	TGTGCCAGCAGTTTACGACTAGTAGGTAACATTCAGTACTTC
few	.	TRBV28	TRBJ2-7	CASIHSWGEGGGEQYF	TGTGCCAGCATCCACTCATGGGGTGAAGGAGGGGGCGAGCAGTACTTC
many	.	TRBV7-9	TRBJ2-7	CASSLTGHEQYF	TGTGCCAGCAGCTTAACAGGGCACGAGCAGTACTTC
many	.	TRBV6-6	TRBJ2-2	CASSYSRISGELFF	TGTGCCAGCAGTTACTCGAGAATTTCCGGGGAGCTGTTTTTT
many	.	TRBV28	TRBJ2-7	CASTSGERSYEQYF	TGTGCCAGCACCTCAGGGGAAAGAAGTTACGAGCAGTACTTC
few	TRBD2	TRBV28	TRBJ2-2	CASSRTSAAGELFF	TGTGCCAGCAGTCGGACTAGCGCGGCCGGGGAGCTGTTTTTT
many	.	TRBV30	TRBJ1-5	CAWSVAVFNQPQHF	TGTGCCTGGAGTGTTGCAGTCTTCAATCAGCCCCAGCATTTT
few	.	TRBV6-1	TRBJ1-2	CASSDTGFSGYTF	TGTGCCAGCAGCGATACAGGGTTCAGCGGATACACCTTC
.	TRBD1	TRBV18	TRBJ1-1	CASVRQGGGEAFF	TGTGCCAGCGTACGACAGGGTGGCGGTGAAGCTTTCTTT